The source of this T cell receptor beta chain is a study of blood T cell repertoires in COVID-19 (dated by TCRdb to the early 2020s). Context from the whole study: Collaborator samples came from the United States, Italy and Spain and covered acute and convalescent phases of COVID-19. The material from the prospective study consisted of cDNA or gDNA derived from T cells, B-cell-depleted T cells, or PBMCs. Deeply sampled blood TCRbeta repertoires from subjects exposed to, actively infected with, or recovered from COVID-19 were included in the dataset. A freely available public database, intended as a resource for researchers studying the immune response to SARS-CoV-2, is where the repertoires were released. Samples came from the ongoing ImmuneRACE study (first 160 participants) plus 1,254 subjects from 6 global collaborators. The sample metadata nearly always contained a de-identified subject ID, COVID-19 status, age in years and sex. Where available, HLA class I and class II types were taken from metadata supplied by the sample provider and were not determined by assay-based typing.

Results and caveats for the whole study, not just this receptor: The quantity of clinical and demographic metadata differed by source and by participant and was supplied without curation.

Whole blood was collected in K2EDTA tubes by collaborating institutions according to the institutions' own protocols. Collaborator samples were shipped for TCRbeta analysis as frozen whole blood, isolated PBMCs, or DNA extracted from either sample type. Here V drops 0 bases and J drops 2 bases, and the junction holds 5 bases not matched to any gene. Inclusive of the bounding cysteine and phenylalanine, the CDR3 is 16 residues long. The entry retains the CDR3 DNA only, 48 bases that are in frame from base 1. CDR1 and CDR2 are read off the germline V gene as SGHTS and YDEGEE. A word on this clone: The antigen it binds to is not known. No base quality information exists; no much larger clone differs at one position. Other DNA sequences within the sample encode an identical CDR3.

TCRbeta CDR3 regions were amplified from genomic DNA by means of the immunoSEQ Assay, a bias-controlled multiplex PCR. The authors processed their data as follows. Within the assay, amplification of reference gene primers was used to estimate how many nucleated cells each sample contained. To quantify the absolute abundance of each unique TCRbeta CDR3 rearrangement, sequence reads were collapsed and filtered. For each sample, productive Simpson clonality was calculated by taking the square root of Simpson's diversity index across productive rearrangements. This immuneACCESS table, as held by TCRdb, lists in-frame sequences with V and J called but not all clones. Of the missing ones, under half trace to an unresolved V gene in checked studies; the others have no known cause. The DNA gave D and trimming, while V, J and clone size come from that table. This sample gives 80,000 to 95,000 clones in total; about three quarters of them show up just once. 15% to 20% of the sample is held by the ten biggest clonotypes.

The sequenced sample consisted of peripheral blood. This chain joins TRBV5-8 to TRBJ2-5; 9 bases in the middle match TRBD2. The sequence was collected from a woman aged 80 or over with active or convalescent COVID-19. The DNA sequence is TGTGCCAGCAGCTTGGAGGGTAGCGGGGGTCAAGAGACCCAGTACTTC. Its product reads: CASSLEGSGGQETQYF.